Sequencing of this TCR beta chain was carried out in a study of blood T cells in healthy people across ages. Notes on the study in general: Donor CMV infection status was unknown, possibly confounding age-related changes in expanded clonotypes.

For the second PCR, which ran for 7 to 11 cycles, a sample-barcoded 5' primer and a J-beta primer mix were used. A template-switch adaptor that had 12 random nucleotides put a tag on each cDNA molecule. TCRdb recomputed calls from the 5' RACE reads with MiXCR, one row per CDR3 protein. Of 650,000 to 800,000 distinct CDR3 sequences detected, 52% appear once; the ten largest clones hold around an eighth. This CDR3 region has 15 residues. V lost 7 bases, J lost 4 bases, and 20 bases lay in between. Germline V gene lookup returns CDR1 SQVTM and CDR2 ANQGSEA. Remarks on this clonotype: Its target is not known.

Ranging in age from roughly 6 to 90, the donors were healthy Caucasian individuals from Russia. Researchers collected about 9.6 milliliters of peripheral blood from every single donor. The sequence derives from a woman older than 75 in good health. The sample taken for sequencing was blood. The chain has TRBV29-1 and TRBJ2-1; tentative D call: TRBD2 (6 bases). This chain's CDR3 is CSAPGAGAEYNEQFF. CDR3 DNA: TGCAGCGCCCCGGGAGCTGGCGCGGAGTACAATGAGCAGTTCTTC.